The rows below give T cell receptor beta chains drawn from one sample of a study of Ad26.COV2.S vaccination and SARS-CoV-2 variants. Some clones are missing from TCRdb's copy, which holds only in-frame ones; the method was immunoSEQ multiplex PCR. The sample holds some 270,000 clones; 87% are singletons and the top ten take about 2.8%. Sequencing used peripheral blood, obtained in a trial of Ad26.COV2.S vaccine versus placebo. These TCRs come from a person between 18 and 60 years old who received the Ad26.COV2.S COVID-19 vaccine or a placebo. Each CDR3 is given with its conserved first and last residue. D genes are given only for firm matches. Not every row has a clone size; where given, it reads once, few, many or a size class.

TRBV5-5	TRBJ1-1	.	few	CASSLRPTSTEAFF	TGTGCCAGCAGCTTGAGGCCTACAAGCACTGAAGCTTTCTTT
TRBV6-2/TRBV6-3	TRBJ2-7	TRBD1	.	CASSPRTGGRYEQYF	TGTGCCAGCAGTCCGAGGACAGGGGGCCGGTACGAGCAGTACTTC
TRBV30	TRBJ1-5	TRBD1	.	CAWSVPGTGNQPQHF	TGTGCCTGGAGTGTACCTGGGACAGGGAATCAGCCCCAGCATTTT
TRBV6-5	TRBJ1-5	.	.	CASTLLASLREVQHF	TGTGCCAGCACCCTCCTAGCTAGCCTCAGGGAGGTCCAGCATTTT
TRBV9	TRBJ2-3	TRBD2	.	CASSVGLAFTDTQYF	TGTGCCAGCAGCGTGGGACTAGCATTCACAGATACGCAGTATTTT
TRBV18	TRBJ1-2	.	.	CASSPGSEGGNYGYTF	TGTGCCAGCTCACCAGGAAGCGAAGGGGGAAACTATGGCTACACCTTC
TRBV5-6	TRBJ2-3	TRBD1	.	CASSLTGVITDTQYF	TGTGCCAGCAGCTTAACAGGGGTTATCACAGATACGCAGTATTTT
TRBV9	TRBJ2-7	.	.	CASSVAGTLNRYEQYF	TGTGCCAGCAGCGTAGCCGGGACTCTAAATAGGTACGAGCAGTACTTC
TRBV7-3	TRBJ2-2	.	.	CASSLFQGGTGELFF	TGTGCCAGCAGCTTATTCCAGGGTGGCACCGGGGAGCTGTTTTTT
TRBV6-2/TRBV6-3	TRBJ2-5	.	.	CASSPGLLYQETQYF	TGTGCCAGCAGTCCGGGACTCCTGTACCAAGAGACCCAGTACTTC
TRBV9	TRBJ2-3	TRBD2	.	CASSISGGRTDTQYF	TGTGCCAGCAGCATTAGCGGGGGTCGAACAGATACGCAGTATTTT
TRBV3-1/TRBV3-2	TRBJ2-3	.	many	CASSQAETSPGSDTQYF	TGTGCCAGCAGCCAAGCAGAGACCAGTCCGGGATCAGATACGCAGTATTTT
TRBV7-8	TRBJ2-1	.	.	CASSLARLIGDEQFF	TGTGCCAGCAGCTTAGCGCGCCTTATCGGGGATGAGCAGTTCTTC
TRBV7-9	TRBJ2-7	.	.	CASSLGRGTSSYEQYF	TGTGCCAGCAGCTTAGGTAGGGGCACTAGCTCCTACGAGCAGTACTTC
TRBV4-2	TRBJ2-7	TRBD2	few	CASSSGLASYEQYF	TGTGCCAGCAGCTCAGGACTAGCGTCCTACGAGCAGTACTTC
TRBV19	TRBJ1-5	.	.	CASSIGGKNQPQHF	TGTGCCAGTAGTATAGGGGGGAAGAATCAGCCCCAGCATTTT
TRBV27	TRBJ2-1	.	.	CASSPPLGTPVF	TGTGCCAGCAGTCCCCCTCTGGGGACCCCCGTCTTC